What follows are 29 T cell receptor beta chains derived from one specimen sequenced in a study of cytomegalovirus exposure and HLA in healthy donors. PCR used 60 Vbeta primers and 13 Jbeta primers. The protocol was immunoSEQ multiplex PCR, while the TCRdb copy is restricted to in-frame clones and leaves out a portion. The top ten hold around 3.7% of the sample, which has nearly 300,000 clones, roughly 88% seen once. The sample taken for sequencing was PBMCs. The receptor source for this set is a man aged 35 to 55 in good health and CMV-seropositive.

The chain carries TRBV5-4 and TRBJ2-2; 8 bases are shared with TRBD1. The CDR3 is 15 amino acids. V lost 4 bases and J lost 6; bases outside the gene matches: 8. Germline loops: CDR1 SGHNT, CDR2 YYREEE (reference sequence). The CDR3 sequence: CASSPGDRSPGELFF. CDR3 in DNA: TGTGCCAGCAGCCCCGGGGACAGGTCTCCCGGGGAGCTGTTTTTT.

Only a few counts were recorded for this clone. The chain uses TRBV4-1 and TRBJ1-1; the match to TRBD1 covers 7 bases. This CDR3 region has 17 residues. Germline V gene lookup returns CDR1 MGHRA and CDR2 YSYEKL. With 3 bases clipped from V and 1 base from J, the junction kept 11 bases outside the gene matches. CDR3 coding DNA: TGCGCCAGCAGCCATGCCCGGGACAGCGTTTCGAACACTGAAGCTTTCTTT. This translates into CASSHARDSVSNTEAFF.

The table lists this clone with a few counts. This sequence joins TRBV5-4 and TRBJ1-1, with TRBD1 identical over 8 bases. Germline CDR1 reads SGHNT; CDR2 reads YYREEE (reference sequence). The ends lost 4 bases at V and 5 bases at J; junction bases unmatched: 7. The CDR3 sequence is 14 residues long. The CDR3 region has the DNA TGTGCCAGCAGCGATCAGGGGGCTCAAACTGAAGCTTTCTTT. Protein product: CASSDQGAQTEAFF.

The chain recombines TRBV11-3 with TRBJ2-5, with D unresolved. The CDR3 length is 16 residues. V was pared by 5 bases and J by 0 bases, with 16 bases between. Germline V CDR1 and CDR2: SGHNT, YENEEA. CDR3 amino acids: CASSARGGCHQETQYF. DNA of the CDR3: TGTGCCAGCAGCGCTAGAGGCGGATGTCACCAAGAGACCCAGTACTTC.

This clone was detected a few times. The chain recombines TRBV19 with TRBJ2-3; a possible D gene is TRBD2 (5 bases). Germline CDR1 LNHDA, CDR2 SQIVND (reference sequence). The CDR3 length is 15 residues. Trimming pared 7 bases from V and 2 bases from J, leaving 16 bases between. The CDR3 here is CASTPGSANTDTQYF. The CDR3 DNA reads as TGTGCCAGTACCCCAGGTAGCGCCAACACAGATACGCAGTATTTT.

The table lists this clone with a count of one. This chain links TRBV28 with TRBJ2-5, with 14 bases that match TRBD2. With the DNA end fitting TRBJ2-7 better, the J assignment may be wrong. Germline lookup yields CDR1 MDHEN and CDR2 SYDVKM. The CDR3 extends over 19 amino acids. CDR3 sequence (DNA): TGTGCCACCAATCGAAGGGGGGGACTAGCGGGAGTGTACGCCTACGAGCAGTACTTC. This translates into CATNRRGGLAGVYAYEQYF.

The CDR3 here is CTSSPRLAGGGELFF. CDR3 DNA: TGCACCAGCAGCCCCCGACTAGCGGGTGGCGGGGAGCTGTTTTTT. This chain uses TRBV1 with TRBJ2-2; TRBD2, the table's D call, lacks a check against the DNA. TRBV1 is classified as a pseudogene. This CDR3 comprises 15 residues.

Concerning this clone itself: One end of the junction is discordant with germline, which a read error may explain. V is TRBV28 and J is TRBJ2-5; a weak D match, TRBD2 (6 bases). Germline-derived CDR1 and CDR2 are MDHEN and SYDVKM. The CDR3 runs to 15 residues. CDR3 coding DNA: TGTGCCAGCAGTGCCCTGGGGGGACCTCAAGAGGCCCAGTACTTC. Its protein product is CASSALGGPQEAQYF.

The chain combines TRBV30 with TRBJ2-5; perhaps TRBD2 as D (6 bases). The length of the CDR3 is 14 residues. Trimming shortened V by 5 bases and J by 0 bases, and 13 bases separated the two germline ends. CDR1 GTSNPN and CDR2 SVGIG come from the germline V gene (reference sequence). DNA for the CDR3: TGTGCCTGGCTAGAACGGGGGTACCAAGAGACCCAGTACTTC. It translates to CAWLERGYQETQYF.

This clone came up once. V gene TRBV28 combines with J gene TRBJ2-1, with 9 bases matching TRBD2. The CDR3 loop spans 15 amino acids. After removal of 7 bases from V and 7 bases from J, the junction contained 11 bases not matched to a gene. Germline assignment: CDR1 MDHEN and CDR2 SYDVKM. As DNA, the CDR3 is TGTGCCAGCACCATACTTAGCGGGAGTTTTAATGAGCAGTTCTTC. Its translation is CASTILSGSFNEQFF.

As concerns this clone: A read error is possible here, since a much larger clone lies one base away. V and J are TRBV28 and TRBJ2-5; 7 bases agree with TRBD1. The J call may be in error: the DNA end matches TRBJ2-7 better. Germline loops: CDR1 MDHEN, CDR2 SYDVKM. This CDR3 is 13 amino acids long. This CDR3 reads CASSLQGAYEQYF. CDR3 bases: TGTGCCAGCAGTTTACAGGGGGCCTACGAGCAGTACTTC.

The V gene is TRBV6-5, the J gene TRBJ1-6; D unclear. This CDR3 region has 14 residues. Germline V CDR1 and CDR2: MNHEY, SVGAGI. Trimming removed 2 bases from V and 9 bases from J, with 11 bases in between. CDR3 amino acids: CASSYDRRGSPLHF. The CDR3, as DNA: TGTGCCAGCAGTTACGACCGACGGGGTTCACCCCTCCACTTT.

The rearrangement uses TRBV19 and TRBJ2-7; TRBD2 matches at 11 bases. This CDR3 region has 15 residues. V shed 5 bases, J shed 3 bases, and the junction held 6 bases outside the gene matches. Germline V gives CDR1 LNHDA, CDR2 SQIVND (reference sequence). The CDR3 sequence is CASSSSGGLLYEQYF. The DNA for the CDR3 is TGTGCCAGTAGTTCTAGCGGGGGGTTGCTCTACGAGCAGTACTTC.

V usage is TRBV25-1 and J usage is TRBJ1-5; D not resolved. The CDR3 loop spans 12 amino acids. The germline gives CDR1 MGHDK, CDR2 SYGVNS. V lost 0 bases to trimming and J lost 9 bases, with 6 bases between them. The CDR3 coding sequence is TGTGCCAGCAGTGAATATTCCGGGCCCCAGCATTTT. Translated: CASSEYSGPQHF. The variable domain in full, with the rest retrieved from reference TRBV25-1 and TRBJ1-5, is EADIYQTPRYLVIGTGKKITLECSQTMGHDKMYWYQQDPGMELHLIHYSYGVNSTEKGDLSSESTVSRIRTEHFPLTLESARPSHTSQYLCASSEYSGPQHFGDGTRLSIL.

Regarding this clone: Germline and junction disagree at one end, which may indicate a read error. The rearrangement uses TRBV7-2 and TRBJ2-3, with D possibly TRBD1 on 6 matching bases. Germline CDR1 SGHTA, CDR2 FQGNSA. The CDR3 covers 15 residues. CDR3 protein: CASSVARTALDTQYF. In DNA, the CDR3 is TGTGCCAGCAGCGTAGCTCGGACAGCCTTAGATACGCAGTATTTT.

This clone was picked up one time. CDR3 DNA sequence: TGTGCCAGCAGCGGAGGTAATGAGCAGTTCTTC. It specifies CASSGGNEQFF. The chain links TRBV5-4 to TRBJ2-1, with a tentative D call TRBD2 (5 bases). CDR1 and CDR2 (germline): SGHNT, YYREEE (reference sequence). With 4 bases removed from V and 7 bases from J, the gap between germline ends came to 6 bases. The CDR3 contains 11 residues.

A single count supports this clone. This chain uses TRBV14 with TRBJ2-5; D remains ambiguous. Trimming cost V 3 bases and J 7 bases, with 12 bases left between them. Germline CDR1 reads SGHDN; CDR2 reads FVKESK. This CDR3 contains 13 residues. CDR3 in amino acids: CASSHASRGTQYF. CDR3 sequence (DNA): TGTGCCAGCAGCCATGCATCCCGAGGGACCCAGTACTTC.

The rearrangement uses TRBV2 and TRBJ2-5; weak D call: TRBD1 (6 bases). This CDR3 region has 17 residues. V lost 6 bases and J lost 2, with 22 bases in between. Germline CDR1 reads SNHLY; CDR2 reads FYNNEI. CDR3 nucleotide sequence: TGTGCCAGCAGCGCAAGTTGGGACACCGGAGAACAAGAGACCCAGTACTTC. As protein: CASSASWDTGEQETQYF.

The J gene is TRBJ1-5, the V gene TRBV19; D possibly corresponds to TRBD1 (5 bases). Germline V gives CDR1 LNHDA, CDR2 SQIVND (reference sequence). CDR3 length: 17 residues. Trimming took off 6 bases at V and 0 bases at J, with 18 bases between the two ends. CDR3 amino acids: CASSPAVGGDSNQPQHF. The CDR3 DNA reads TGTGCCAGTAGCCCCGCGGTGGGGGGAGATAGCAATCAGCCCCAGCATTTT.

The chain is built from TRBV7-6 and TRBJ2-3; the D gene is possibly TRBD2 (6 bases). V was cut by 1 base and J by 0 bases, with 8 bases left in between. The germline V gene encodes CDR1 SGHVS and CDR2 FNYEAQ. CDR3 length equals 15 residues. DNA for the CDR3: TGTGCCAGCAGCTTAGGGGGGACTAGCACAGATACGCAGTATTTT. It specifies CASSLGGTSTDTQYF.

This clone was detected only once. The gene calls are TRBV28 and TRBJ2-7; TRBD2 matches at 9 bases. Germline CDR1 MDHEN, CDR2 SYDVKM. The CDR3 totals 16 residues. Losses at the gene ends were 0 bases for V and 2 bases for J; bases not matched to a gene: 5. The CDR3, as DNA: TGTGCCAGCAGTTTATGGGAGCGGGAGGCTGCCTACGAGCAGTACTTC. It is translated as CASSLWEREAAYEQYF.

This rearrangement joins TRBV28 to TRBJ2-5, with D tentatively TRBD2 (7 bases). Deletions cut 3 bases from V and 6 bases from J, with 20 bases between. Germline CDR1 is MDHEN and CDR2 is SYDVKM. The CDR3 sequence is 16 residues long. The CDR3 reads CASSLGGTGGGKTQYF. The CDR3 DNA reads TGTGCCAGCAGTTTGGGAGGTACGGGGGGCGGGAAGACCCAGTACTTC.

This chain connects TRBV30 to TRBJ2-7; 11 bases match TRBD1. CDR1 and CDR2 (germline): GTSNPN, SVGIG (reference sequence). This CDR3 spans 14 amino acids. Trimming removed 4 bases from V and 3 bases from J; junction bases left unmatched: 5. The CDR3 sequence is CAWMGQGGFYEQYF. CDR3 bases: TGTGCCTGGATGGGACAGGGGGGTTTCTACGAGCAGTACTTC.

This rearrangement joins TRBV19 to TRBJ2-7; tentatively, D is TRBD1 (5 bases). Germline values: CDR1 LNHDA, CDR2 SQIVND (reference sequence). Between the trimmed V and J ends, which lost 1 base and 2 bases, there was a span of 9 bases. This CDR3 region has 14 residues. The CDR3 nucleotides read TGTGCCAGTAGTATAGGGGGCGACACCTACGAGCAGTACTTC. As protein: CASSIGGDTYEQYF.

This chain connects TRBV7-2 to TRBJ2-7; 9 bases align to TRBD2. The J segment lost 3 bases and the V segment lost 4 bases, leaving 16 bases of the junction unmatched. There are 18 residues in the CDR3. Germline-derived CDR1 and CDR2 are SGHTA and FQGNSA. The CDR3 coding sequence is TGTGCCAGCAGCTCCCAGTACTCTAGCGGGGCCTCCTACTACGAGCAGTACTTC. It specifies CASSSQYSSGASYYEQYF.

The rearrangement links TRBV30 to TRBJ1-1, with 8 bases lining up with TRBD1. CDR1 is GTSNPN, CDR2 SVGIG, per germline (reference sequence). This CDR3 region has 17 residues. V shed 2 bases, J shed 3 bases, and the junction held 14 bases outside the gene matches. The CDR3 nucleotides are TGTGCCTGGAGTCCGGGGTGGGACAGGCGGGGAGACACTGAAGCTTTCTTT. Translation gives CAWSPGWDRRGDTEAFF.

The CDR3 sequence: CASSFLQGVPYTEAFF. CDR3 bases: TGTGCCAGCAGTTTTCTGCAGGGGGTCCCCTACACTGAAGCTTTCTTT. The rearrangement uses TRBV27 and TRBJ1-1; 7 bases match TRBD1. The ends lost 3 bases at V and 3 bases at J; junction bases unmatched: 10. Germline-derived CDR1 and CDR2 are MNHEY and SMNVEV (reference sequence). The CDR3 has 16 amino acids.

The chain carries TRBV4-3 and TRBJ1-1, with 7 bases matching TRBD1. The CDR3 covers 16 residues. Germline CDR1 is LGHNA and CDR2 is YSLEER. The J segment lost 5 bases and the V segment lost 3 bases, leaving 12 bases of the junction unmatched. CDR3 protein: CASSHLPGQRRTEAFF. CDR3 bases: TGCGCCAGCAGCCATCTCCCGGGACAGCGGAGGACTGAAGCTTTCTTT.

J is TRBJ2-1 and V is TRBV6-5; the match to TRBD2 covers 7 bases. CDR1 is MNHEY, CDR2 SVGAGI, per germline. This CDR3 spans 15 amino acids. Losses at the gene ends were 6 bases for V and 0 bases for J; bases not matched to a gene: 5. Here the CDR3 DNA reads TGTGCCAGCAGACAATCTAGCGGCTCCTACAATGAGCAGTTCTTC. This sequence encodes CASRQSSGSYNEQFF.